The rows below give T cell receptor beta chains drawn from one sample of a study of T-cell memory formation after mild COVID-19. TCRdb re-analysed the 5' RACE reads in MiXCR, keeping a single row per CDR3 protein. This repertoire shows roughly 310,000 distinct CDR3 sequences, about a sixth found once; its top ten account for approximately 20%. The sample consisted of PBMCs or a T cell subset sorted from them (not recorded which). Receptor source: a man aged 18 to 30 who had mild COVID-19 (a few samples of this study predate the infection). Cell type and time point are not known. The CDR3 runs from the conserved cysteine through the conserved F or W. Fields, in order: clone size, J gene, D gene, V gene, CDR3 DNA, CDR3 protein. The D gene is left open where the match is weak. Only part of the rows carry a size: once, few, many, or a class if the clone is expanded.

few TRBJ1-2 . TRBV7-9 TGTGCCAGCAGCTTGCAGGTTGAACCAGCAGGGTACGGCTACACCTTC CASSLQVEPAGYGYTF
few TRBJ2-3 . TRBV2 TGTGCCATTGGCCCCGGAGCTAGCACAGATACGCAGTATTTT CAIGPGASTDTQYF
few TRBJ2-1 . TRBV25-1 TGTGCCAGCAGTGATATTAATGAGCAGTTCTTC CASSDINEQFF
. TRBJ2-7 . TRBV18 TGTGCCAGCTCACAAGGGTCGACCTACGAGCAGTACTTC CASSQGSTYEQYF
. TRBJ2-7 . TRBV5-1 TGCGCCAGCAGCTTGGTAGGTCTGGTGCGGGATAGGACGTTCGACGAGCAGTACTTC CASSLVGLVRDRTFDEQYF
few TRBJ2-3 TRBD2 TRBV30 TGTGCCTGGAGCCCGAGACTAGCGGGGGCCCTCACAGATACGCAGTATTTT CAWSPRLAGALTDTQYF
few TRBJ2-1 TRBD1 TRBV10-3 TGTGCCTCACAGGGGGATCAGTTCCAAAATGAGCAGTTCTTC CASQGDQFQNEQFF
many TRBJ2-1 . TRBV5-1 TGCGCCAGCAGCTGGGCAGGGCCCCAGGATGAGCAGTTCTTC CASSWAGPQDEQFF
. TRBJ2-1 . TRBV27 TGTGCCAGCAGTTTGCTGGGGCAGTTCTTC CASSLLGQFF
few TRBJ1-5 . TRBV20-1 TGCAGTGCTAGACGGGAGAGGGGCCAGCCCCAGCATTTT CSARRERGQPQHF
. TRBJ1-4 . TRBV12-3/TRBV12-4 TGTGCCAGCAGAAGAAGGCAGGTCCAAGGATCGGAAAAACTGTTTTTT CASRRRQVQGSEKLFF
. TRBJ2-3 . TRBV7-2 TGTGCCAGCAGCTTATTCTTGAGTTCTGCGGGGGCTTACACAGATACGCAGTATTTT CASSLFLSSAGAYTDTQYF
many TRBJ2-1 TRBD2 TRBV2 TGTGCCAGCAGTCCCGGGACTAGCCGTTACAATGAGCAGTTCTTC CASSPGTSRYNEQFF
few TRBJ1-1 . TRBV7-2 TGTGCCAGCAGCCCGGGACAACGGCTTGAAGCTTTCTTT CASSPGQRLEAFF
. TRBJ1-2 . TRBV6-1 TGTGCCAGCAGTGACGGGGAGTATGGCTACACCTTC CASSDGEYGYTF
few TRBJ2-3 TRBD1 TRBV4-2 TGTGCCAGCAGCCCAACAGGGGGCCCCTCAGATACGCAGTATTTT CASSPTGGPSDTQYF
few TRBJ1-3 . TRBV7-2 TGTGCCAGCAGATACGGGTACAGCTCTGGAAACACCATATATTTT CASRYGYSSGNTIYF
. TRBJ2-2 . TRBV12-3/TRBV12-4 TGTGCCAGCAGTTTAAAAGGGGCGGGCGGGGAGCTGTTTTTT CASSLKGAGGELFF
. TRBJ2-3 . TRBV20-1 TGCAGTGCCCCACTGTCGGGCGGGGGCGTAACTCCCACAGATACGCAGTATTTT CSAPLSGGGVTPTDTQYF
. TRBJ1-5 TRBD1 TRBV6-2/TRBV6-3 TGTGCCAGCATCCGGGACAGGGATAATCAGCCCCAGCATTTT CASIRDRDNQPQHF
few TRBJ1-1 TRBD1 TRBV7-2 TGTGCCAGCAGCTCCAGACAGGGGGCGGTGGAAGCTTTCTTT CASSSRQGAVEAFF
. TRBJ1-1 . TRBV12-3/TRBV12-4 TGTGCCAGCAGTTTAGGGGTATCGGGAAACACTGAAGCTTTCTTT CASSLGVSGNTEAFF
. TRBJ2-3 TRBD2 TRBV20-1 TGCAGTGCTAGCACCGGGGGGGGCTCAGATACGCAGTATTTT CSASTGGGSDTQYF
. TRBJ2-7 TRBD2 TRBV10-3 TGTGCCACCAGGGCAGGGACTACCTACGAGCAGTACTTC CATRAGTTYEQYF
. TRBJ2-7 . TRBV5-1 TGCGCCAGCAGCTGGGATGGACAAGAGGGAAGGGCGCAGTACTTC CASSWDGQEGRAQYF
. TRBJ2-2 TRBD2 TRBV27 TGTGCCAGCAGTTCTACTGGACTAGCGTACACCACCGGGGAGCTGTTTTTT CASSSTGLAYTTGELFF
. TRBJ2-3 TRBD1 TRBV4-3 TGCGCCAGCAGCCAAGATAAACAGGGGTATGATACGCAGTATTTT CASSQDKQGYDTQYF
. TRBJ2-3 . TRBV29-1 TGCAGCGTTGAAGAAGGACTACACCGCACAGATACGCAGTATTTT CSVEEGLHRTDTQYF
few TRBJ2-3 TRBD2 TRBV7-3 TGTGCCAGCAGCTTAACGTTCGGGACGTCGGGACTAGCCCCGGTGTGGACAGATACGCAGTATTTT CASSLTFGTSGLAPVWTDTQYF
few TRBJ1-4 . TRBV7-9 TGTGCCAGCAGCTTCCAGGGAAGGAAGGAAAAACTGTTTTTT CASSFQGRKEKLFF
few TRBJ2-1 TRBD2 TRBV4-1 TGCGCCAGCAGCCAAGCTCGCCTAGCGGGGGCCGAGAGCTCCTACAATGAGCAGTTCTTC CASSQARLAGAESSYNEQFF
. TRBJ1-5 TRBD1 TRBV2 TGTGCCAGCAGTAGGGGACAGGGCTTCGGTCAGCCCCAGCATTTT CASSRGQGFGQPQHF
few TRBJ2-3 . TRBV12-3/TRBV12-4 TGTGCCAGCAGTTTCTCTACGGCGGGAAGGACGCAGTATTTT CASSFSTAGRTQYF
. TRBJ2-3 . TRBV7-2 TGTGCCAGCAGCTTAGTTTGGTGGGATACGCAGTATTTT CASSLVWWDTQYF
. TRBJ1-6 . TRBV5-4 TGTGCCAGCAGACGGGAGCGGGATTCACCCCTCCACTTT CASRRERDSPLHF
. TRBJ2-7 . TRBV6-6 TGTGCCAGCGAGACCGGGAGCTACGAGCAGTACTTC CASETGSYEQYF
many TRBJ2-5 TRBD2 TRBV20-1 TGCAGTGCTAGAGGCGGGGGAACTCAAGAGACCCAGTACTTC CSARGGGTQETQYF
many TRBJ1-6 TRBD1 TRBV25-1 TGTGCCAGCAGCGCGACCTACAGGGGCTCGTTCTCACCCCTCCACTTT CASSATYRGSFSPLHF
few TRBJ1-2 . TRBV12-3/TRBV12-4 TGTGCCACCCGACCGACAGACGGATCCTATGGCTACACCTTC CATRPTDGSYGYTF
few TRBJ1-4 . TRBV7-6 TGTGCCAGCAGCTTGGAACATAAACTGTTTTTT CASSLEHKLFF
. TRBJ2-1 TRBD2 TRBV4-2 TGTGCCAGCACCTCGGGAGGAGCGGGGGATAATGAGCAGTTCTTC CASTSGGAGDNEQFF
many TRBJ2-3 . TRBV6-1 TGTGCCAGCAGTGAAGCGGGCCCGCCCCAGTATTTT CASSEAGPPQYF
. TRBJ2-3 . TRBV9 TGTGCCAGCAGCGTATTCCCCAGCTTGGGTGGGGATACGCAGTATTTT CASSVFPSLGGDTQYF
. TRBJ2-5 . TRBV6-2/TRBV6-3 TGTGCCAGCAAGCCGGACCGGTGTAGTGACCAGTACTTC CASKPDRCSDQYF
few TRBJ1-5 . TRBV5-1 TGCGCCAGCAGCTTAGGGGTTAACAATCAGCCCCAGCATTTT CASSLGVNNQPQHF
few TRBJ1-1 . TRBV5-6 TGTGCCAGCAGCTTGGAGCCCTTGCGGATGAACACTGAAGCTTTCTTT CASSLEPLRMNTEAFF
few TRBJ1-1 . TRBV7-2 TGTGCCAGCAGCTCGACGACACGAACTGAAGCTTTCTTT CASSSTTRTEAFF